This TCR beta chain was captured by sequencing in a study of OX40 agonist ivuxolimab in advanced cancers. Findings and limits, study-wide: What antigens the expanded peripheral T cells recognized was never established. On average, CD8+ T cells showed a greater number of expanded clones than CD4+.

In the case of this clone: Its cognate antigen is unknown.

Using immunoSEQ multiplex PCR, the repertoire was profiled, and TCRdb retains in-frame clones only, with some absent. The sample shows about 46,000 clones, about 91% of them seen only once. Sample: CD4+ or CD8+ T cells sorted from blood, taken in a trial of the OX40 agonist ivuxolimab. This clonotype was obtained from an adult with an advanced solid tumor such as melanoma, head and neck, liver or kidney cancer.

CDR3 bases: TGCAGCGTTGAAGATCTAGGGGGAAGTACCTACGAGCAGTACTTC. It codes for CSVEDLGGSTYEQYF. The chain couples TRBV29-1 to TRBJ2-7; D might be TRBD1 (6 bases). The CDR3 covers 15 residues. The germline V gene encodes CDR1 SQVTM and CDR2 ANQGSEA. V lost 0 bases and J lost 2, with 14 bases in between.